The 18 T cell receptor beta chains below all came from one sample that was sequenced in a study of blood T cells in healthy people across ages. A sample-barcoded 5' primer and a J-beta primer mix were used in a second PCR of roughly 7 to 12 cycles. TCRdb re-called the 5' RACE reads through MiXCR, storing one row per CDR3 protein. The sample yields over a million distinct CDR3 sequences, almost 25% seen once. The same specimen was also included in a second study, on T cells of mothers and their children.

The specimen sequenced was blood. These receptors were obtained from a girl aged 2-9 years in good health.

The chain links TRBV4-1 to TRBJ2-1; no reliable D call. Trimming shortened V by 0 bases and J by 10 bases, and 10 bases separated the two germline ends. The CDR3 sequence is 13 residues long. Germline V gene sequence: CDR1 MGHRA, CDR2 YSYEKL. DNA of the CDR3: TGCGCCAGCAGCCAAGATGTGGCCCGCGAGCAGTTCTTC. This translates into CASSQDVAREQFF.

This chain joins TRBV6-1 and TRBJ2-4; D possibly uses TRBD1 or TRBD2 (7 bases each). Between the trimmed V and J ends, which lost 10 bases and 7 bases, there was a span of 20 bases. CDR1 MNHNS and CDR2 SASEGT come from the germline V gene. The CDR3 runs 14 residues. CDR3 residues: CATDREGVGNIQYF. DNA of the CDR3: TGTGCCACCGACAGGGAGGGAGTCGGGAACATTCAGTACTTC.

Of note for this clonotype: One junction end does not reproduce the germline sequence, and a read error may be involved. The chain combines TRBV25-1 with TRBJ1-3; D is unclear. Germline V gene data show CDR1 as MGHDK and CDR2 as SYGVNS. This CDR3 is 16 amino acids long. In nucleotides, the CDR3 is TGTGCCAGCAGTGACCCCAGAGCGAATACTGGAGACACCATATATTTT. Translated: CASSDPRANTGDTIYF. The variable domain in full, with the rest retrieved from reference TRBV25-1 and TRBJ1-3, is EADIYQTPRYLVIGTGKKITLECSQTMGHDKMYWYQQDPGMELHLIHYSYGVNSTEKGDLSSESTVSRIRTEHFPLTLESARPSHTSQYLCASSDPRANTGDTIYFGEGSWLTVV.

In the case of this clonotype: At one boundary the junction diverges from the germline segment, which might be a read error. The V and J genes are TRBV29-1 and TRBJ2-7; D ambiguous. CDR1 is SQVTM and CDR2 is ANQGSEA in the germline V gene. The CDR3 covers 13 residues. CDR3 in DNA: TGCGGCGTGGGAAGAGGAGAACGGTACGAGCAGTACTTC. It encodes CGVGRGERYEQYF.

This clonotype has only a few counts. The chain recombines TRBV3-1 with TRBJ1-1; tentative D call: TRBD1 (6 bases). Trimming removed 7 bases from V and 1 base from J, with 10 bases in between. CDR1 LGHDT and CDR2 YNNKEL come from the germline V gene (reference sequence). The CDR3 consists of 13 residues. Here the CDR3 reads CASIGQPNTEAFF. The DNA of the CDR3 is TGTGCCAGCATCGGACAGCCGAACACTGAAGCTTTCTTT. The full variable domain, rest sourced from reference TRBV3-1 and TRBJ1-1, is DTAVSQTPKYLVTQMGNDKSIKCEQNLGHDTMYWYKQDSKKFLKIMFSYNNKELIINETVPNRFSPKSPDKAHLNLHINSLELGDSAVYFCASIGQPNTEAFFGQGTRLTVV.

This clonotype was counted a few times. The J gene is TRBJ1-4, the V gene TRBV12-3 or TRBV12-4, with unresolved D. The CDR3 is 12 residues long. The V and J ends lost 3 bases and 13 bases respectively, with 12 bases between them. CDR3 in DNA: TGTGCCAGCAGTTTTTTTTTGGGATTACTGTTTTTT. Translating it yields CASSFFLGLLFF.

J is TRBJ1-2 and V is TRBV7-9, with TRBD1 matching over 7 bases. CDR3 length: 15 amino acids. V trimming: 5 bases; J trimming: 6 bases; junction bases outside the gene matches: 12. Germline V lookup: CDR1 SEHNR, CDR2 FQNEAQ (reference sequence). In DNA form, the CDR3 reads TGTGCCAGCAGCCCCGCCCTCAACAGGGGACATGGCTACACCTTC. Encoded protein: CASSPALNRGHGYTF.

The gene calls are TRBV7-2 and TRBJ2-3, with 10 bases matching TRBD2. J gave up 2 bases and V 4 bases, and 3 bases lay outside the gene matches. Germline V lookup: CDR1 SGHTA, CDR2 FQGNSA. The CDR3 length is 15 residues. CDR3 sequence reads: CASSSTSGATDTQYF. CDR3 sequence (DNA): TGTGCCAGCAGCTCCACTAGCGGGGCCACAGATACGCAGTATTTT. Complete variable domain (other parts from reference TRBV7-2 and TRBJ2-3): GAGVSQSPSNKVTEKGKDVELRCDPISGHTALYWYRQSLGQGLEFLIYFQGNSAPDKSGLPSDRFSAERTGGSVSTLTIQRTQQEDSAVYLCASSSTSGATDTQYFGPGTRLTVL.

Many counts were recorded for this clonotype. The V and J genes are TRBV7-2 and TRBJ2-2; the D gene could be TRBD1 or TRBD2 (5 bases each). This CDR3 is built from 12 residues. The V end was cut by 3 bases, the J end by 9 bases, with 8 bases between. Per the germline V gene, CDR1 is SGHTA and CDR2 is FQGNSA. CDR3 loop: CASSFGDRELFF. CDR3 nucleotide sequence: TGTGCCAGCAGCTTCGGGGACCGGGAGCTGTTTTTT.

The chain employs TRBV20-1 and TRBJ2-1; D gene uncertain. This CDR3 region has 15 residues. Germline V gene sequence: CDR1 DFQATT, CDR2 SNEGSKA (reference sequence). With 0 bases removed from V and 6 bases from J, the gap between germline ends came to 15 bases. This CDR3 reads CSARDYRLTTNEQFF. In DNA, the CDR3 is TGCAGTGCTAGAGATTATCGGCTCACCACCAATGAGCAGTTCTTC.

The CDR3 DNA sequence: TGTGCCAGCAGTCCCGGACCCTGGTCAGATACGCAGTATTTT. Amino acid sequence: CASSPGPWSDTQYF. The chain is built from TRBV12-3 or TRBV12-4 and TRBJ2-3, with no clear D. The CDR3 has 14 amino acids. V dropped 5 bases and J dropped 4 bases, with 13 bases sitting between them.

Notes on this clonotype: A junction end diverges from the germline sequence, so it may reflect a read error. This rearrangement joins TRBV7-2 to TRBJ1-2; D is uncertain. The CDR3 totals 11 residues. Looked up from germline, CDR1 is SGHTA and CDR2 is FQGNSA. The CDR3 reads CACSLGYGYTF. The CDR3, as DNA: TGTGCCTGCAGCTTAGGCTATGGCTACACCTTC.

The V and J genes are TRBV7-2 and TRBJ2-7; the D gene could be TRBD1 or TRBD2 (5 bases each). This CDR3 has 14 residues. Germline V lookup: CDR1 SGHTA, CDR2 FQGNSA. V lost 8 bases, J lost 0 bases, and 14 bases lay in between. The CDR3 spells CASLRDGSSYEQYF. The CDR3 region has the DNA TGTGCCAGCCTCCGGGACGGGTCCTCCTACGAGCAGTACTTC. Full variable domain (rest looked up from reference TRBV7-2 and TRBJ2-7): GAGVSQSPSNKVTEKGKDVELRCDPISGHTALYWYRQSLGQGLEFLIYFQGNSAPDKSGLPSDRFSAERTGGSVSTLTIQRTQQEDSAVYLCASLRDGSSYEQYFGPGTRLTVT.

This clonotype occurred a few times. The chain's CDR3 is CASSQALAGLLNTQYF. CDR3 DNA sequence: TGTGCCAGCAGCCAAGCGCTAGCGGGATTGTTGAATACGCAGTATTTT. This chain connects TRBV14 to TRBJ2-3; 9 bases agree with TRBD2. The CDR3 loop spans 16 amino acids. With 1 base clipped from V and 7 bases from J, the junction kept 9 bases outside the gene matches. Germline CDR1 is SGHDN and CDR2 is FVKESK.

This clonotype was seen a handful of times. This chain connects TRBV7-8 to TRBJ2-2; D not certain. This CDR3 is built from 15 residues. The ends were cut back, 4 bases at V and 0 bases at J, with 9 bases in the middle. From germline, CDR1 is SGHVS and CDR2 FQNEAQ. The CDR3 bases are TGTGCCAGCAGCTACAGCATAGCGAACACCGGGGAGCTGTTTTTT. It encodes CASSYSIANTGELFF.

The gene calls are TRBV29-1 and TRBJ1-1, with D possibly TRBD1 on 5 matching bases. Germline-derived CDR1 and CDR2 are SQVTM and ANQGSEA. The CDR3 is made up of 11 amino acids. Trimming took 6 bases from V and 11 from J, leaving 16 bases between them. In DNA form, the CDR3 reads TGCAGCGTGGGGGGGAATCGCGGGGCTTTCTTT. This encodes CSVGGNRGAFF.

The chain has TRBV28 and TRBJ1-5; D ambiguous. The germline V gene has CDR1 MDHEN and CDR2 SYDVKM. The ends were cut back, 6 bases at V and 1 base at J, with 16 bases in the middle. The CDR3 runs 16 residues. CDR3 sequence (DNA): TGTGCCAGCAGCGGAGGACGGGTTTCGAGCAATCAGCCCCAGCATTTT. Translated: CASSGGRVSSNQPQHF. The full variable domain, its missing parts supplied by reference TRBV28 and TRBJ1-5, is DVKVTQSSRYLVKRTGEKVFLECVQDMDHENMFWYRQDPGLGLRLIYFSYDVKMKEKGDIPEGYSVSREKKERFSLILESASTNQTSMYLCASSGGRVSSNQPQHFGDGTRLSIL.

This clonotype was seen a few times. This chain links TRBV7-9 with TRBJ2-4; D perhaps matches TRBD1 (6 bases). V shed 2 bases and J shed 7 bases, with 15 bases lying between them. Per the germline V gene, CDR1 is SEHNR and CDR2 is FQNEAQ (reference sequence). The CDR3 loop spans 15 amino acids. CDR3 in DNA: TGTGCCAGCAGCTTACTGGGGGAGAGGGGGAACATTCAGTACTTC. Its protein is CASSLLGERGNIQYF.